Listed below are T cell receptor beta chains from one sample, sequenced in a study of blood T cells in healthy people across ages. From the 5' RACE reads, TCRdb called clonotypes with MiXCR, one entry per CDR3 protein. The table lists approximately 1.5 million distinct CDR3 sequences, approximately 32% of them singletons. Sequencing was performed on blood. Receptors originate from a young woman in good health. The CDR3 runs from the conserved cysteine through the conserved F or W. A D gene is named only where the DNA matches it firmly. Only part of the rows carry a size: once, few, many, or a class if the clone is expanded.

CDR3aa,CDR3nt,abundance,d_gene,j_gene,v_gene
CRARDLGGGMETQYF,TGCAGAGCTAGAGATCTGGGCGGGGGTATGGAGACCCAGTACTTC,.,TRBD2,TRBJ2-5,TRBV20-1
CSAETTGDQPQHF,TGCAGTGCCGAGACGACAGGGGATCAGCCCCAGCATTTT,few,TRBD1,TRBJ1-5,TRBV20-1
CSAPVTVGETQYF,TGCAGTGCTCCCGTAACCGTGGGGGAGACCCAGTACTTC,.,.,TRBJ2-5,TRBV20-1
CATSRDAYEQYF,TGTGCCACCAGCAGAGATGCCTACGAGCAGTACTTC,.,.,TRBJ2-7,TRBV15
CATSTDTSGKVKMNEQFF,TGTGCCACCAGCACCGATACTAGCGGGAAGGTTAAAATGAATGAGCAGTTCTTC,few,TRBD2,TRBJ2-1,TRBV15
CASSKVVLAAPNTGELFF,TGCGCCAGCAGCAAGGTCGTCCTAGCGGCCCCGAACACCGGGGAGCTGTTTTTT,.,TRBD2,TRBJ2-2,TRBV5-1
CATLRDSGTDTQYF,TGTGCCACCCTGCGGGATAGCGGCACAGATACGCAGTATTTT,few,.,TRBJ2-3,TRBV2
CASSPGNGIGYF,TGTGCCAGCTCACCCGGAAACGGGATTGGGTACTTC,.,.,TRBJ2-4,TRBV18
CATSDPNTAGTQYF,TGTGCCACCAGTGATCCTAACACGGCGGGGACCCAGTACTTC,few,.,TRBJ2-5,TRBV24-1
CASSLGDSSYEQYF,TGTGCCAGCAGCTTAGGGGACAGCTCCTACGAGCAGTACTTC,many,TRBD1,TRBJ2-7,TRBV12-3/TRBV12-4
CASSLGQRENIQYF,TGTGCCAGCAGCTTAGGTCAGCGGGAAAACATTCAGTACTTC,many,.,TRBJ2-4,TRBV7-9
CASGHWGMNTEAFF,TGTGCCAGCGGCCACTGGGGGATGAACACTGAAGCTTTCTTT,.,.,TRBJ1-1,TRBV13
CSAAPGLAGLQETQYF,TGCAGTGCGGCCCCGGGACTAGCGGGGCTCCAAGAGACCCAGTACTTC,.,TRBD2,TRBJ2-5,TRBV20-1
CASSEGRAATYNEQFF,TGTGCCAGCAGCGAAGGTAGGGCGGCCACCTACAATGAGCAGTTCTTC,few,.,TRBJ2-1,TRBV7-9
CASSEQTSPYNEQYF,TGTGCCAGCAGTGAACAGACCTCCCCCTACAATGAGCAGTACTTC,once,.,TRBJ2-7,TRBV28
CAWNLGSFGSDTQYF,TGTGCCTGGAATCTTGGTAGTTTTGGATCAGATACGCAGTATTTT,.,.,TRBJ2-3,TRBV30
CASSQELAVARGEQFF,TGTGCCAGCAGCCAGGAGCTAGCGGTTGCTAGGGGTGAGCAGTTCTTC,once,TRBD2,TRBJ2-1,TRBV7-9
CSVGPNGGTEAFF,TGCAGCGTTGGACCCAACGGAGGGACTGAAGCTTTCTTT,.,.,TRBJ1-1,TRBV29-1
CASSLGQDTDTQYF,TGCGCCAGCAGCTTGGGGCAGGACACAGATACGCAGTATTTT,few,.,TRBJ2-3,TRBV5-1
CSVDSATSPTGELFF,TGCAGCGTTGATTCGGCTACCTCTCCCACCGGGGAGCTGTTTTTT,.,.,TRBJ2-2,TRBV29-1
CASSPIAGSTDTQYF,TGTGCCAGCAGTCCCATAGCGGGGTCCACAGATACGCAGTATTTT,.,TRBD2,TRBJ2-3,TRBV27
CASSLSADTYEQYF,TGTGCCAGCAGCTTAAGTGCGGATACCTACGAGCAGTACTTC,many,.,TRBJ2-7,TRBV7-2
CSASRLAGALFSYNEQFF,TGCAGTGCTAGTAGACTAGCGGGTGCCCTATTCTCCTACAATGAGCAGTTCTTC,.,TRBD2,TRBJ2-1,TRBV20-1
CASSQEEDTEAFF,TGCGCCAGCAGCCAAGAAGAGGACACTGAAGCTTTCTTT,few,.,TRBJ1-1,TRBV4-1
CATSSNRGLSTDTQYF,TGTGCCACCAGCAGTAACAGGGGGCTTAGCACAGATACGCAGTATTTT,.,TRBD1,TRBJ2-3,TRBV15
CSAATGPYEQYF,TGCAGCGCCGCGACAGGCCCCTACGAGCAGTACTTC,few,.,TRBJ2-7,TRBV29-1
CASSLAPSETQYF,TGTGCTAGCAGCTTAGCCCCGTCGGAGACCCAGTACTTC,.,.,TRBJ2-5,TRBV7-7
CASSESRRSGNEQFF,TGTGCCAGCAGTGAGAGTAGGAGGTCAGGCAATGAGCAGTTCTTC,.,.,TRBJ2-1,TRBV2